The rows below give T cell receptor beta chains drawn from one sample of a study of T-cell memory formation after mild COVID-19. In TCRdb, the 5' RACE reads were re-called with MiXCR into one record per CDR3 protein. The data hold 150,000 to 200,000 distinct CDR3 sequences, with about 9.9% observed a single time. The sample was PBMCs or a T cell subset sorted from them (not recorded which). These receptors came from a young man who had mild COVID-19 (a few samples of this study predate the infection). Cell type and time point are not known. Each CDR3 is given with its conserved first and last residue. D genes are given only for firm matches.

v_call d_call cdr3_aa
TRBV7-2 NA CASRSGLWETQYF
TRBV7-2 NA CASSLAPSYNEQFF
TRBV9 NA CASSVGGPHEQYF
TRBV30 NA CAWGTKATDTQYF
TRBV5-1 NA CASSPDPANSPLHF
TRBV24-1 NA CATPQGGLRYEQFF
TRBV20-1 TRBD2 CSARRGGTSQETQYF
TRBV5-1 TRBD1 CASSRAGGMNTEAFF
TRBV5-6 TRBD1 CASTLGTGGLTEAFF
TRBV7-9 NA CASSLAGGSHQPQHF
TRBV7-9 NA CASSFPLSATEAFF
TRBV7-8 NA CASSLGWGEATEAFF
TRBV11-2 NA CASSPSSRETQYF
TRBV28 TRBD1 CASSLGQGSGFGQFF
TRBV2 TRBD1 CASSNRGDQPQHF
TRBV3-1 NA CASSQFSEAFF
TRBV18 NA CASSASGHPNTEAFF
TRBV3-1 NA CASSQQGDTQYF
TRBV6-2/TRBV6-3 NA CASSHPRTQNTEAFF
TRBV3-1 NA CASSQVVGGLYNEQFF
TRBV4-2 TRBD1 CASSQGGTGGSGELFF
TRBV7-9 NA CASSLGGYSGNTIYF
TRBV7-9 NA CASSLDRGVYSNQPQHF
TRBV7-9 TRBD2 CASSLPLAGGYNEQFF
TRBV7-2 TRBD1 CASSWDGTGTYTF
TRBV7-2 TRBD2 CASSPGTMNTGELFF
TRBV14 NA CASSHSGGNEQFF
TRBV20-1 NA CSATPPRTAGYGYTF
TRBV20-1 NA CSARKSTEAFF
TRBV3-1 NA CASSQDSYRNNEQFF
TRBV29-1 NA CSVKDFNQPQHF
TRBV27 NA CASSLYESGETQYF
TRBV7-3 NA CASSLIQGLTYNEQFF
TRBV7-9 NA CASSEGQTQYF
TRBV20-1 NA CSACRGGTGNQPQHF
TRBV23-1 NA CASSQVFGELFF
TRBV5-1 NA CASSSRDYGYTF
TRBV5-1 NA CASSQTGDTEAFF
TRBV7-8 TRBD1 CASSSRQGEGTEAFF
TRBV10-3 TRBD2 CAISESYSPGGVDTQYF
TRBV27 TRBD1 CASSFRATGNGKNIQYF
TRBV20-1 NA CSARGRPNTEAFF
TRBV4-3 TRBD2 CASSQVWTSGDYNEQFF
TRBV4-3 NA CASSKGHNGNTDTQYF
TRBV12-3/TRBV12-4 NA CASIHGSPGTGELFF
TRBV27 TRBD1 CASSRQGVRLETQYF
TRBV5-1 TRBD1 CASSLVSRGSLGETQYF
TRBV25-1 NA CASQTILGYTF
TRBV29-1 NA CSVGGVDGYTF
TRBV20-1 TRBD1 CSAQSPRDRNIQYF
TRBV4-1 NA CASSSVWETQYF
TRBV6-5 TRBD1 CASSRAGTATGELFF
TRBV2 NA CASLRGQETQYF